This T cell receptor (beta chain) comes out of a study of blood T cell repertoires in COVID-19. Across the whole study: Collection of acute and convalescent COVID-19 samples took place in the United States, Italy and Spain. PBMCs, B-cell-depleted T cells, or T cells were the source of the cDNA or gDNA that made up the material.

Per the original methods: Amplification of reference gene primers was used by the study to estimate nucleated cell counts. Sequenced by immunoSEQ multiplex PCR; TCRdb stores in-frame clones only, minus some. The V and J calls and clone size come from that table; D and trimming were worked out from the DNA. The sample has 180,000 or so clones, 80% to 90% seen once. CDR1 and CDR2 (germline): MDHEN, SYDVKM. V dropped 5 bases and J dropped 9; count of bases not matched to a gene: 2. CDR3 length: 12 amino acids. The origin of this receptor is an elderly woman with acute or convalescent COVID-19. The rearrangement joins TRBV28 to TRBJ2-3; the match to TRBD2 covers 10 bases. Sequences were obtained from peripheral blood. CDR3 DNA sequence: TGTGCCAGCAGTAGTAGCGGGAGGACGCAGTATTTT. Its protein is CASSSSGRTQYF.